The table lists the clone carrying this T cell receptor beta chain with a few counts. Germline assignment: CDR1 SGHRS and CDR2 YFSETQ. The CDR3 sequence is 14 residues long. The V segment lost 5 bases and the J segment 3 bases; nucleotides outside the gene matches: 5. TCRdb passed the 5' RACE reads through MiXCR, listing each CDR3 protein once. The sample contains about 120,000 distinct CDR3 sequences, roughly an eighth of which appear only once. As for time point: blood at routine non-recurrence follow-up after resection. Material for sequencing was whole RNA from tumor, nontumor lung or frozen PBMC, left unsorted. This record comes from a study of spatial heterogeneity in lung cancer. Whole-study context: When available, follow-up PBMC samples taken a median of roughly two years after resection were sequenced.

J is TRBJ1-1 and V is TRBV5-1; 9 nucleotides line up with TRBD1. This TCR came from a male donor with early-stage non-small cell lung cancer. The sequenced sample was PBMCs, obtained at follow-up. CDR3 amino acids: CASRHDRGDTEAFF. CDR3 coding DNA: TGCGCCAGCAGACACGACAGGGGGGACACTGAAGCTTTCTTT.